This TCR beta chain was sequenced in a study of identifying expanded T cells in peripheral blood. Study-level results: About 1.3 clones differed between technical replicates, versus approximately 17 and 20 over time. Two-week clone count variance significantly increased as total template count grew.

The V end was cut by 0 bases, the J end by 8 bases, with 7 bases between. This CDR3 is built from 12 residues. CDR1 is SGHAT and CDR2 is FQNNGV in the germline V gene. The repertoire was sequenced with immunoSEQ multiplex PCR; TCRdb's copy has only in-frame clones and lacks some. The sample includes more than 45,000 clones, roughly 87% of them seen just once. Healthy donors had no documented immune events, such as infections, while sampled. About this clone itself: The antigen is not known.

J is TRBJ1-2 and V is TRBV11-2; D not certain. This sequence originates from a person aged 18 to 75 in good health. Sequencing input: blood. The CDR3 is CASSLETNGYTF. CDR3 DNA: TGTGCCAGCAGCTTAGAAACTAACGGCTACACCTTC.